What follows are 27 T cell receptor beta chains derived from one specimen sequenced in a study of OX40 agonist ivuxolimab in advanced cancers. The data were produced by immunoSEQ multiplex PCR, yet TCRdb's version contains in-frame clones alone and is incomplete. The table records about 50,000 clones, around 77% of them present only once. Sequencing was performed on CD4+ or CD8+ T cells sorted from blood, taken in a trial of the OX40 agonist ivuxolimab. These receptor sequences come from an adult with an advanced solid tumor such as melanoma, head and neck, liver or kidney cancer.

V usage is TRBV12-5 and J usage is TRBJ1-4; TRBD1 agrees at 8 bases. The V gene's germline CDR1 is LGHNT and CDR2 FRNRAP. The CDR3 has 19 amino acids. V was pared by 0 bases and J by 7 bases, with 16 bases of the junction left unmatched. This CDR3 reads CASGLVGFRGRWKSEKLFF. The CDR3 DNA sequence: TGTGCTAGTGGTTTGGTCGGGTTCAGGGGGCGCTGGAAAAGTGAAAAACTGTTTTTT. The full variable domain, completed using reference TRBV12-5 and TRBJ1-4, is DARVTQTPRHKVTEMGQEVTMRCQPILGHNTVFWYRQTMMQGLELLAYFRNRAPLDDSGMPKDRFSAEMPDATLATLKIQPSEPRDSAVYFCASGLVGFRGRWKSEKLFFGSGTQLSVL.

The chain uses TRBV6-6 and TRBJ2-2; 9 bases line up with TRBD2. This CDR3 contains 14 residues. Germline V CDR1 and CDR2: MNHNY, SVGAGI (reference sequence). V lost 6 bases and J lost 8; bases outside the gene matches: 7. CDR3 in DNA: TGTGCCAGCAGCTACGGGACTAGCCGGGGGGAGCTGTTTTTT. Translating it yields CASSYGTSRGELFF.

The V call is TRBV19, the J call TRBJ2-4; possibly TRBD1 for D (5 bases). Looked up from germline, CDR1 is LNHDA and CDR2 is SQIVND (reference sequence). The CDR3 is 13 amino acids. V was clipped by 0 bases and J by 10 bases, with 10 bases between them. Written as DNA, the CDR3 is TGTGCCAGTAGTATAGATCTCCGACAGATTCAGTACTTC. Its protein product is CASSIDLRQIQYF.

The rearrangement uses TRBV5-1 and TRBJ2-5; D is uncertain. Germline V CDR1 and CDR2: SGHRS, YFSETQ. Trimming removed 0 bases at V and 0 bases at J, with 12 bases between. The CDR3 spans 16 residues. The CDR3: CASSLAFGHNQETQYF. Here the CDR3 DNA reads TGCGCCAGCAGCTTGGCATTTGGGCATAACCAAGAGACCCAGTACTTC.

The chain recombines TRBV5-4 with TRBJ1-2, with D tentatively TRBD1 (5 bases). Germline CDR1 reads SGHNT; CDR2 reads YYREEE (reference sequence). CDR3 size: 14 residues. Trimming took off 1 base at V and 7 bases at J, with 14 bases between the two ends. The CDR3 DNA reads as TGTGCCAGCAGCTTGCTGACAGCAAGGCGTGGCTACACCTTC. Its translation: CASSLLTARRGYTF.

The chain joins TRBV15 to TRBJ1-5; perhaps TRBD1 as D (5 bases). The CDR3 totals 15 residues. Germline V gives CDR1 LNHNV, CDR2 YYDKDF (reference sequence). V was clipped by 1 base and J by 1 base, with 8 bases between them. The CDR3: CATSRGGVSNQPQHF. In DNA, the CDR3 is TGTGCCACCAGCAGAGGAGGGGTAAGCAATCAGCCCCAGCATTTT.

This clone has at least ten counts. The chain employs TRBV6-1 and TRBJ2-7; D ambiguous. V shed 7 bases and J shed 4 bases, with 17 bases lying between them. The CDR3 is 14 residues long. Germline-derived CDR1 and CDR2 are MNHNS and SASEGT. The DNA of the CDR3 is TGTGCCAGCATGAGGTCAGGTTATAGGTACGAGCAGTACTTC. Amino acids: CASMRSGYRYEQYF.

This chain joins TRBV9 and TRBJ2-2, with D uncertain. V lost 0 bases and J lost 5, with 14 bases in between. The CDR3 runs to 16 residues. Per germline, CDR1 SGDLS and CDR2 YYNGEE. The CDR3 bases are TGTGCCAGCAGCGTAGATCCTGGGATGGGAACCGGGGAGCTGTTTTTT. It specifies CASSVDPGMGTGELFF.

V gene TRBV28 combines with J gene TRBJ1-1; D is possibly TRBD1 (5 bases). The ends were cut back, 6 bases at V and 2 bases at J, with 10 bases in the middle. Per germline, CDR1 MDHEN and CDR2 SYDVKM. The CDR3 spans 13 residues. Written as DNA, the CDR3 is TGTGCCAGCAGACGACAGTTCAACACTGAAGCTTTCTTT. It codes for CASRRQFNTEAFF.

The chain is built from TRBV7-9 and TRBJ1-4; tentative D call: TRBD1 (6 bases). The CDR3 runs to 16 residues. V was cut by 0 bases and J by 6 bases, with 14 bases left in between. The V gene's germline CDR1 is SEHNR and CDR2 FQNEAQ (reference sequence). The CDR3 protein is CASSLAGQGGDEKLFF. The CDR3 nucleotides read TGTGCCAGCAGCTTAGCGGGACAAGGCGGTGATGAAAAACTGTTTTTT.

The chain carries TRBV6-5 and TRBJ1-2, with TRBD1 identical over 10 bases. Germline assignment: CDR1 MNHEY and CDR2 SVGAGI. The ends lost 0 bases at V and 4 bases at J; junction bases unmatched: 2. CDR3 length equals 15 residues. CDR3 coding DNA: TGTGCCAGCAGTTACTCGGGACAGGGGTTCTATGGCTACACCTTC. Its translation is CASSYSGQGFYGYTF.

V is TRBV6-5 and J is TRBJ1-2; TRBD1 might be the D (5 bases). Per germline, CDR1 MNHEY and CDR2 SVGAGI. The CDR3 covers 13 residues. V lost 7 bases, J lost 4 bases, and 13 bases lay in between. The CDR3 sequence is CASTGDGFYGYTF. The DNA for the CDR3 is TGTGCCAGCACCGGGGACGGATTCTATGGCTACACCTTC.

The chain recombines TRBV2 with TRBJ2-7, with a weak D call TRBD2 (6 bases). Germline CDR1 and CDR2: SNHLY and FYNNEI. This CDR3 spans 10 amino acids. Trimming took 6 bases from V and 10 from J, leaving 10 bases between them. CDR3 in DNA: TGTGCCAGCAGCCGACTAGAACAGTACTTC. This gives the protein CASSRLEQYF.

This clone came up a few times. CDR3 sequence (DNA): TGTGCCAGTAGTATCCGACTTAGCGGGGACGGACAGCCCCAGCATTTT. It codes for CASSIRLSGDGQPQHF. This chain uses TRBV19 with TRBJ1-5; weak D call: TRBD1 (5 bases). This CDR3 comprises 16 residues. The V and J ends lost 3 bases and 7 bases respectively, with 19 bases between them. CDR1 and CDR2 from the germline V gene are LNHDA and SQIVND (reference sequence).

This clone was seen more than once but under ten times. The CDR3 DNA sequence: TGTGCCAGTAGTATAAGGGACACCCTCCTAGCCAAAAACATTCAGTACTTC. This translates into CASSIRDTLLAKNIQYF. This chain uses TRBV19 with TRBJ2-4, with D possibly TRBD1 on 6 matching bases. V lost 2 bases and J 0 bases, leaving 14 bases between the germline ends. The CDR3 consists of 17 residues. CDR1 is LNHDA and CDR2 is SQIVND in the germline V gene (reference sequence).

The chain has TRBV5-1 and TRBJ2-1; 8 bases match TRBD2. The CDR3 sequence is 16 residues long. V trimming: 4 bases; J trimming: 5 bases; junction bases outside the gene matches: 11. Germline loops: CDR1 SGHRS, CDR2 YFSETQ. In DNA, the CDR3 is TGCGCCAGCAGCCCGATGAAGGGACTAGTAGACAATGAGCAGTTCTTC. It codes for CASSPMKGLVDNEQFF.

The V and J genes are TRBV5-1 and TRBJ1-5, with D perhaps matching TRBD1 (6 bases). V lost 4 bases and J 4 bases, leaving 15 bases between the germline ends. This CDR3 comprises 15 residues. Germline CDR1 reads SGHRS; CDR2 reads YFSETQ. As DNA, the CDR3 is TGCGCCAGCAGCCCGCGGGGGCTAGGGAATCAGCCCCAGCATTTT. It specifies CASSPRGLGNQPQHF. Full variable domain (remainder filled in from reference TRBV5-1 and TRBJ1-5): KAGVTQTPRYLIKTRGQQVTLSCSPISGHRSVSWYQQTPGQGLQFLFEYFSETQRNKGNFPGRFSGRQFSNSRSEMNVSTLELGDSALYLCASSPRGLGNQPQHFGDGTRLSIL.

The chain recombines TRBV11-3 with TRBJ2-2; 15 bases match TRBD2. The germline V gene has CDR1 SGHNT and CDR2 YENEEA. The CDR3 has 16 amino acids. V lost 4 bases, J lost 6 bases, and 3 bases stayed unmatched. DNA of the CDR3: TGTGCCAGCAGCTCGGGACTAGCGGGAGGATCCGGGGAGCTGTTTTTT. It encodes CASSSGLAGGSGELFF.

This clone was seen more than once but under ten times. The CDR3 sequence is CASRTALTGELFF. The CDR3 DNA follows: TGCGCCAGCAGGACAGCTTTAACCGGGGAGCTGTTTTTT. This chain links TRBV5-1 with TRBJ2-2; maybe TRBD1 (5 bases). Trimming stripped 5 bases from V and 5 bases from J, with 10 bases between. CDR1 SGHRS and CDR2 YFSETQ come from the germline V gene. This CDR3 has 13 residues. Variable domain in full (rest from reference TRBV5-1 and TRBJ2-2): KAGVTQTPRYLIKTRGQQVTLSCSPISGHRSVSWYQQTPGQGLQFLFEYFSETQRNKGNFPGRFSGRQFSNSRSEMNVSTLELGDSALYLCASRTALTGELFFGEGSRLTVL.

This clone was found a few times. The chain has TRBV5-1 and TRBJ2-1; 9 bases align to TRBD2. This CDR3 has 16 amino acids. The germline V gene encodes CDR1 SGHRS and CDR2 YFSETQ. The ends lost 4 bases at V and 1 base at J; junction bases unmatched: 6. The CDR3 is CASSESSGTSYNEQFF. The CDR3 DNA sequence: TGCGCCAGCAGCGAGTCTAGCGGGACATCCTACAATGAGCAGTTCTTC. The complete variable domain, with remaining parts taken from reference TRBV5-1 and TRBJ2-1, reads KAGVTQTPRYLIKTRGQQVTLSCSPISGHRSVSWYQQTPGQGLQFLFEYFSETQRNKGNFPGRFSGRQFSNSRSEMNVSTLELGDSALYLCASSESSGTSYNEQFFGPGTRLTVL.

This clone has only a few counts. CDR3 amino acids: CASSLPAGGHAFF. The CDR3 bases are TGTGCCAGCAGCTTACCGGCGGGGGGGCACGCTTTCTTT. The genes are TRBV11-2 and TRBJ1-1; the D gene is possibly TRBD1 (6 bases). Trimming stripped 2 bases from V and 11 bases from J, with 15 bases between. CDR1 is SGHAT, CDR2 FQNNGV, per germline. This CDR3 region has 13 residues.

This clone was observed a handful of times. This chain uses TRBV2 with TRBJ1-4; D is possibly TRBD1 (5 bases). V was shortened by 6 bases and J by 2 bases, with 13 bases between the two germline ends. This CDR3 spans 15 amino acids. Germline V gene lookup returns CDR1 SNHLY and CDR2 FYNNEI. The CDR3 reads CASSVFQGTNEKLFF. The CDR3 coding sequence is TGTGCCAGCAGCGTTTTTCAGGGCACTAATGAAAAACTGTTTTTT. The full variable domain, rest sourced from reference TRBV2 and TRBJ1-4, is EPEVTQTPSHQVTQMGQEVILRCVPISNHLYFYWYRQILGQKVEFLVSFYNNEISEKSEIFDDQFSVERPDGSNFTLKIRSTKLEDSAMYFCASSVFQGTNEKLFFGSGTQLSVL.

This chain links TRBV28 with TRBJ2-5; TRBD1 matches at 7 bases. This CDR3 region has 14 residues. V lost 6 bases, J lost 3 bases, and 7 bases stayed unmatched. Germline CDR1 and CDR2: MDHEN and SYDVKM. CDR3 in DNA: TGTGCCAGCAGCTCCGGGACAGCTGAAGAGACCCAGTACTTC. Protein product: CASSSGTAEETQYF.

Only one count was recorded for this clone. This chain links TRBV28 with TRBJ1-2, with D perhaps TRBD1 (5 bases). There are 13 residues in the CDR3. Germline CDR1 MDHEN, CDR2 SYDVKM. The V end lost 6 bases, the J end lost 6 bases, and 14 bases lay between the germline ends. The CDR3 loop is CASSLGQGDGYTF. CDR3 coding DNA: TGTGCCAGCAGCCTGGGTCAGGGCGATGGCTACACCTTC.

This clone has more than one count but fewer than ten. The chain joins TRBV29-1 to TRBJ1-4; the D is unclear. The CDR3 sequence is 12 residues long. Trimming took off 5 bases at V and 4 bases at J, with 8 bases between the two ends. Germline V lookup: CDR1 SQVTM, CDR2 ANQGSEA. CDR3: CSVKGYNEKLFF. The CDR3 nucleotides are TGCAGCGTTAAGGGATATAATGAAAAACTGTTTTTT. The full variable domain, its missing parts supplied by reference TRBV29-1 and TRBJ1-4, is SAVISQKPSRDICQRGTSLTIQCQVDSQVTMMFWYRQQPGQSLTLIATANQGSEATYESGFVIDKFPISRPNLTFSTLTVSNMSPEDSSIYLCSVKGYNEKLFFGSGTQLSVL.

By share, this clone ranks as medium-sized. The chain combines TRBV4-1 with TRBJ2-7; 7 bases line up with TRBD1. The CDR3 loop spans 16 amino acids. CDR1 is MGHRA, CDR2 YSYEKL, per germline. J gave up 4 bases and V 4 bases, and 13 bases lay outside the gene matches. The CDR3 nucleotides read TGCGCCAGCAGCCCCGACAGGGAATCGGCCCAATACGAGCAGTACTTC. Translating it yields CASSPDRESAQYEQYF.

This clone was detected a few times. The chain is built from TRBV11-2 and TRBJ2-5; D gene unclear. This CDR3 spans 16 amino acids. Germline-derived CDR1 and CDR2 are SGHAT and FQNNGV. Trimming removed 1 base at V and 5 bases at J, with 17 bases between. The CDR3 protein is CASSLGEDMRWETQYF. CDR3 in DNA: TGTGCCAGCAGCTTAGGCGAAGACATGCGCTGGGAGACCCAGTACTTC.